This T cell receptor (beta chain) comes out of a study of glioma-infiltrating T cells after dendritic cell vaccination. At the level of the study: Dendritic cells derived from monocytes and pulsed with autologous tumor lysate formed the vaccine.

Profiling relied on immunoSEQ multiplex PCR, and the TCRdb table lists in-frame clones only, not all of them. The sample holds about 92,000 clones, around 86% seen once. Trimming cost V 0 bases and J 2 bases; bases outside gene matches: 7. Germline values: CDR1 SGHTA, CDR2 FQGTGA. This CDR3 contains 18 residues. This material consisted of blood, taken before dendritic cell vaccination. This clonotype was obtained from a human donor with glioblastoma. This chain connects TRBV7-3 to TRBJ2-5; 12 nucleotides match TRBD2. The CDR3 DNA is TGTGCCAGCAGCTTAACGCGACTAGCGGGGGAACCGCAAGAGACCCAGTACTTC. Translation gives CASSLTRLAGEPQETQYF.